The clone carrying this T cell receptor beta chain was detected only a few times. This entry belongs to a study of blood T cell repertoires in COVID-19. The CDR3 has 15 amino acids. After removal of 7 bases from V and 0 bases from J, the junction contained 8 bases not matched to a gene. Germline CDR1 is MNHEY and CDR2 is SMNVEV (reference sequence). Here immunoSEQ multiplex PCR was the method, and the copy in TCRdb shows in-frame clones only, minus some. The table lists roughly 140,000 clones, 80% to 90% of them singletons. This chain connects TRBV27 to TRBJ2-7; 8 bases fit TRBD2. This sequence originates from a middle-aged woman with acute or convalescent COVID-19. Sequenced: peripheral blood. The CDR3 sequence: CASKKGLVDSYEQYF. The CDR3, as DNA: TGTGCCAGCAAAAAGGGACTAGTGGACTCCTACGAGCAGTACTTC.